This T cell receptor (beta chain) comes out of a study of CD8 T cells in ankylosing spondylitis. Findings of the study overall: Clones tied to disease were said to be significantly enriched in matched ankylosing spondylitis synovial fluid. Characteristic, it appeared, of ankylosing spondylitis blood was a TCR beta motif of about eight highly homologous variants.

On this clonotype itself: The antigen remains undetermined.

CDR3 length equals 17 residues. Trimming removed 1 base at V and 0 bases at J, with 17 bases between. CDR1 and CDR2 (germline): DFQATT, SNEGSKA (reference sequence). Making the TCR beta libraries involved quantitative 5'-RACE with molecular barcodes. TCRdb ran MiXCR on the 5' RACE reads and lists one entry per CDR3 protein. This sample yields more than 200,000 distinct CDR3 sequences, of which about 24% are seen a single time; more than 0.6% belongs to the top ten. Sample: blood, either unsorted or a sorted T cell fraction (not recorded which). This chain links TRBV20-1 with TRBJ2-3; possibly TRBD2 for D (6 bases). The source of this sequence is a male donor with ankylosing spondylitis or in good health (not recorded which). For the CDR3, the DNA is TGCAGTGCTAGAGGGGCGCGGGGCACTAGCAGCACAGATACGCAGTATTTT. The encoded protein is CSARGARGTSSTDTQYF.